This T cell receptor beta chain appears in the sequencing data of a study of T-cell reconstitution after alpha-beta-depleted transplantation in children. Notes on the study in general: Several hundred expanded graft clones reportedly supplied alpha-beta T cells about two months after transplant.

Notes on this clonotype: Its target is not known.

The CDR3 consists of 14 residues. The V gene's germline CDR1 is ENHRY and CDR2 SYGVKD. Between the trimmed V and J ends, which lost 7 bases and 5 bases, there was a span of 16 bases. Unique molecular identifiers featured in how the TCRbeta library was prepared. TCRdb passed the PCR reads through MiXCR, listing each CDR3 protein once. Counted here are some 150,000 distinct CDR3 sequences, roughly 9% occurring once; the ten biggest clones make up around 18%. The rearrangement links TRBV10-3 to TRBJ2-3; D may be TRBD1 or TRBD2 (5 bases each). The input for sequencing was PBMCs, mostly from graft donor cells, taken 180 days after TCRalphabeta/CD19-depleted stem cell transplant. The source of this sequence is a female patient between 2 and 15 years old who had a stem cell transplant for congenital amegakaryocytic thrombocytopenia, so the T cells may come from the graft donor. The CDR3 bases are TGTGCCATCAATACGGGGCTCCCGGGAGATACGCAGTATTTT. This translates into CAINTGLPGDTQYF.